The rows below give T cell receptor beta chains drawn from one sample of a study of T cells after yellow fever vaccination. In TCRdb, the 5' RACE reads were re-called with MiXCR into one record per CDR3 protein. Seen here are a few hundred thousand distinct CDR3 sequences, over 15% observed once, and the top ten hold 13% to 15%. This sample comprised PBMCs, obtained 15 days after the yellow fever booster vaccination. The receptors originated from a man aged 25-45 years who received the YFV17D yellow fever vaccine. The CDR3 runs from the conserved cysteine through the conserved F or W. A D gene is named only where the DNA matches it firmly. Size is stated for part of the rows, as once, few or many counts, or as a class when the clone is expanded.

D	V	size	J	CDR3	DNA
.	TRBV19	.	TRBJ1-6	CASSDSGGSPLHF	TGTGCCAGTAGCGACTCCGGGGGCTCACCCCTCCACTTT
TRBD2	TRBV3-1	.	TRBJ2-7	CASSQGGSGNFLGEQYF	TGTGCCAGCAGCCAAGGGGGTAGCGGGAATTTTCTCGGCGAGCAGTACTTC
.	TRBV2	.	TRBJ2-7	CASSGGRLANYEQYF	TGTGCCAGCAGTGGGGGCAGGCTTGCTAATTACGAGCAGTACTTC
.	TRBV7-6	few	TRBJ2-3	CASSKGSDPGDTQYF	TGTGCCAGCAGCAAGGGATCCGACCCGGGAGATACGCAGTATTTT
.	TRBV10-3	few	TRBJ2-7	CAIRQGRVYEQYF	TGTGCCATCAGACAGGGGAGGGTCTACGAGCAGTACTTC
.	TRBV12-3/TRBV12-4	.	TRBJ2-1	CASSLGLTPENEQFF	TGTGCCAGCAGTTTAGGGTTAACTCCTGAGAATGAGCAGTTCTTC
.	TRBV28	.	TRBJ2-7	CASSLSGVSYEQYF	TGTGCCAGCAGTTTGTCTGGCGTCTCCTACGAGCAGTACTTC
TRBD1	TRBV20-1	.	TRBJ2-3	CSAAQGSPTDTQYF	TGCAGTGCTGCACAGGGGTCCCCCACAGATACGCAGTATTTT
.	TRBV6-2/TRBV6-3	once	TRBJ2-2	CASLRHLNTGELFF	TGTGCCAGCCTTCGACATTTGAACACCGGGGAGCTGTTTTTT
.	TRBV4-2	few	TRBJ2-1	CASSNYHGGGNEQFF	TGTGCCAGCAGTAATTACCACGGGGGCGGCAATGAGCAGTTCTTC
TRBD2	TRBV18	few	TRBJ2-1	CASSPRGTSGSLSEQFF	TGTGCCAGCTCACCAAGGGGGACTAGCGGGAGTTTGAGTGAGCAGTTCTTC
.	TRBV25-1	.	TRBJ2-5	CASSIWQTQYF	TGTGCCAGCAGCATTTGGCAGACCCAGTACTTC
.	TRBV6-1	.	TRBJ2-1	CASSPPLRYNEQFF	TGTGCCAGCAGCCCTCCCCTGAGGTACAATGAGCAGTTCTTC
.	TRBV10-3	.	TRBJ2-1	CAIRLSPDNEQFF	TGTGCCATCAGGTTGTCACCGGACAATGAGCAGTTCTTC
TRBD1	TRBV7-8	.	TRBJ2-3	CASSLPKGQGNTDTQYF	TGTGCCAGCAGCTTACCAAAGGGACAGGGAAACACAGATACGCAGTATTTT
TRBD2	TRBV25-1	.	TRBJ2-1	CASSELISGSVPLRFF	TGTGCCAGCAGTGAATTAATAAGCGGGAGTGTGCCTTTGAGGTTCTTC
.	TRBV5-6	.	TRBJ2-7	CASSLGQGKVHYEQYF	TGTGCCAGCAGCTTGGGGCAGGGGAAGGTGCACTACGAGCAGTACTTC
.	TRBV20-1	.	TRBJ2-7	CSARDWGGPYEQYF	TGCAGTGCTAGAGATTGGGGGGGCCCCTACGAGCAGTACTTC
.	TRBV6-5	few	TRBJ2-1	CASSYPGAGGQFF	TGTGCCAGCAGTTATCCGGGCGCCGGGGGGCAGTTCTTC
TRBD1	TRBV14	.	TRBJ2-3	CASSLLGTDPDTQYF	TGTGCCAGCAGCCTGTTAGGGACAGACCCAGATACGCAGTATTTT
.	TRBV5-1	.	TRBJ2-1	CASSFTSNEQFF	TGCGCCAGCAGCTTCACTAGCAATGAGCAGTTCTTC
.	TRBV12-3/TRBV12-4	.	TRBJ1-2	CASSPTGSIKSGYTF	TGTGCCAGCAGTCCCACCGGGAGCATTAAATCTGGCTACACCTTC
TRBD2	TRBV7-2	.	TRBJ2-7	CASSPGLARNEQYF	TGTGCCAGCAGCCCGGGACTAGCGCGCAACGAGCAGTACTTC
.	TRBV20-1	.	TRBJ2-7	CSATSALSSYEQYF	TGCAGTGCTACCAGCGCCTTGAGCTCCTACGAGCAGTACTTC
.	TRBV5-1	few	TRBJ2-1	CASSFQGNVYNEQFF	TGCGCCAGCAGCTTCCAGGGGAATGTCTACAATGAGCAGTTCTTC
.	TRBV15	few	TRBJ2-4	CATSRELNPQSGKNIQYF	TGTGCCACCAGCAGAGAGTTAAATCCCCAAAGCGGCAAAAACATTCAGTACTTC
.	TRBV20-1	.	TRBJ2-3	CSARDKERVDATDTQYF	TGCAGTGCTAGAGATAAGGAGCGGGTAGATGCCACAGATACGCAGTATTTT
.	TRBV7-2	.	TRBJ2-7	CASSLGLNSPNEQYF	TGTGCCAGCAGCTTGGGGTTGAATAGCCCAAACGAGCAGTACTTC
.	TRBV20-1	.	TRBJ1-1	CSASYLVGTEAFF	TGCAGTGCTAGTTATCTGGTGGGCACTGAAGCTTTCTTT
.	TRBV12-3/TRBV12-4	once	TRBJ2-3	CASKLAGTRDTDTQYF	TGTGCCAGCAAATTAGCAGGGACCCGAGACACAGATACGCAGTATTTT
.	TRBV20-1	few	TRBJ2-7	CSAHISGQYF	TGCAGTGCGCACATCTCGGGGCAGTACTTC
TRBD2	TRBV27	.	TRBJ2-7	CASSPYSSGIHEQYF	TGTGCCAGCAGTCCCTATTCTAGCGGGATCCACGAGCAGTACTTC
TRBD2	TRBV5-1	.	TRBJ2-1	CASSYWGLGFNNEQFF	TGCGCCAGCAGCTACTGGGGACTAGGGTTTAACAATGAGCAGTTCTTC
.	TRBV7-2	few	TRBJ2-3	CASSFGLSDTQYF	TGTGCCAGCAGCTTTGGCTTGTCAGATACGCAGTATTTT
.	TRBV7-2	.	TRBJ2-7	CASSLAAVGEQYF	TGTGCCAGCAGCTTAGCAGCGGTGGGAGAGCAGTACTTC
TRBD2	TRBV29-1	few	TRBJ2-7	CSVEASGRGSYEQYF	TGCAGCGTTGAAGCTAGCGGGAGAGGGTCCTACGAGCAGTACTTC
.	TRBV20-1	few	TRBJ2-7	CSFFGLDEQYF	TGCAGCTTTTTCGGACTTGACGAGCAGTACTTC
TRBD1	TRBV7-9	.	TRBJ2-7	CASSNRDRISYEQYF	TGTGCCAGCAGCAACCGGGACAGGATTTCCTACGAGCAGTACTTC
.	TRBV5-1	.	TRBJ2-7	CASSLGGSSSSYEQYF	TGCGCCAGCAGCTTGGGAGGGAGCTCAAGCTCCTACGAGCAGTACTTC
TRBD1	TRBV12-3/TRBV12-4	.	TRBJ2-3	CASSFGQGVGADTQYF	TGTGCCAGCAGTTTTGGACAGGGGGTAGGAGCAGATACGCAGTATTTT